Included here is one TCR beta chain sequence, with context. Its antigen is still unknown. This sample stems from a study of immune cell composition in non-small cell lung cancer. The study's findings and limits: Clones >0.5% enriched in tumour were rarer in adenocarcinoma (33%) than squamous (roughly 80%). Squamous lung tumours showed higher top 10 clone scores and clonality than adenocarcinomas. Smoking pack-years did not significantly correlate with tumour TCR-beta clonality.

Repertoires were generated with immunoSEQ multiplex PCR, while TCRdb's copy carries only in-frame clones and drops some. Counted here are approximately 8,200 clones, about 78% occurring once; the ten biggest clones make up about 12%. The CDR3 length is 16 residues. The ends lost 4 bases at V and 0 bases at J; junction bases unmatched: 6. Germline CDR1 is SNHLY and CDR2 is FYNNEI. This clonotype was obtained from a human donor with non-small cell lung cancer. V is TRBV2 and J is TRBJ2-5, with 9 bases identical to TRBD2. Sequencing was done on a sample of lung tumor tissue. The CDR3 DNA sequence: TGTGCCAGCAGTGGGGGCAGCGGGGGGAACCAAGAGACCCAGTACTTC. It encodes CASSGGSGGNQETQYF. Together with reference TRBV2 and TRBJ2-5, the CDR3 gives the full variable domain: EPEVTQTPSHQVTQMGQEVILRCVPISNHLYFYWYRQILGQKVEFLVSFYNNEISEKSEIFDDQFSVERPDGSNFTLKIRSTKLEDSAMYFCASSGGSGGNQETQYFGPGTRLLVL.